The 32 T cell receptor beta chains below come from one sample, sequenced in a study of shared clonotypes between healthy human individuals. The naive CD8 population came from CD45RO-negative cells selected for CCR7, without terminally differentiated effector memory CD45RA+ cells. The assay was immunoSEQ multiplex PCR, and TCRdb's table has in-frame clones only and misses some. The table has 600,000 or so clones, 95% to 98% seen once. Sequenced material: naive CD8+ T cells sorted from blood. The source of these receptors is a man aged 25-40 years in good health.

V usage is TRBV27 and J usage is TRBJ1-1; D may be TRBD1 (6 bases). Looked up from germline, CDR1 is MNHEY and CDR2 is SMNVEV (reference sequence). The CDR3 totals 14 residues. Trimming took 5 bases from V and 7 from J, leaving 17 bases between them. The CDR3 loop is CASSQNPRGYEAFF. CDR3 DNA: TGTGCCAGCAGTCAAAACCCCAGGGGCTATGAAGCTTTCTTT.

This chain links TRBV2 with TRBJ2-7; D is uncertain. Germline V gene data show CDR1 as SNHLY and CDR2 as FYNNEI. The germline V and J ends were trimmed by 7 bases and 6 bases, with 7 bases remaining between them. This CDR3 region has 10 residues. The CDR3 loop is CASMASEQYF. For the CDR3, the DNA is TGTGCCAGCATGGCCAGCGAGCAGTACTTC.

DNA of the CDR3: TGCGCCAGCAGCCAAGATACGGTAGCGGGAGATTACACAGATACGCAGTATTTT. The encoded protein is CASSQDTVAGDYTDTQYF. The chain joins TRBV4-1 to TRBJ2-3; 9 bases are shared with TRBD2. The V gene end was trimmed by 0 bases and the J gene end by 2 bases; junction bases not matched to a gene: 9. CDR1 and CDR2 (germline): MGHRA, YSYEKL. This CDR3 region has 18 residues.

A single count supports this clone. CDR3 coding DNA: TGTGCCAGCAGCTTAGAGGCATATACCACTGAAGCTTTCTTT. Amino acid sequence: CASSLEAYTTEAFF. This rearrangement joins TRBV5-4 to TRBJ1-1; D gene ambiguous. With 2 bases removed from V and 4 bases from J, the gap between germline ends came to 12 bases. The length of the CDR3 is 14 residues. In germline, CDR1 is SGHNT, CDR2 YYREEE (reference sequence).

The chain recombines TRBV6-1 with TRBJ2-7; D gene ambiguous. The V and J ends lost 4 bases and 0 bases respectively, with 13 bases between them. Germline V CDR1 and CDR2: MNHNS, SASEGT. There are 15 residues in the CDR3. The CDR3 bases are TGTGCCAGCAGTGGAGAGCAAGACCCCTCCTACGAGCAGTACTTC. It specifies CASSGEQDPSYEQYF.

With respect to this clone: Different DNA sequences within this sample yield the same CDR3. DNA of the CDR3: TGCAGTGCTAGAGGGATAAATGAGCAGTTCTTC. Protein product: CSARGINEQFF. The rearrangement joins TRBV20-1 to TRBJ2-1; no reliable D call. Per germline, CDR1 DFQATT and CDR2 SNEGSKA (reference sequence). The CDR3 extends over 11 amino acids. The V gene lost 1 base and the J gene lost 7 bases, with 5 bases spanning the gap.

The chain combines TRBV7-9 with TRBJ2-3, with D possibly being TRBD2 (5 bases). The germline V gene has CDR1 SEHNR and CDR2 FQNEAQ (reference sequence). Trimming took 1 base from V and 6 from J, leaving 14 bases between them. The CDR3 totals 15 residues. DNA for the CDR3: TGTGCCAGCAGCTTAGAGGAGGATGGTAGGGATACGCAGTATTTT. This codes for CASSLEEDGRDTQYF. The whole variable domain, filled in from reference TRBV7-9 and TRBJ2-3, reads DTGVSQNPRHKITKRGQNVTFRCDPISEHNRLYWYRQTLGQGPEFLTYFQNEAQLEKSRLLSDRFSAERPKGSFSTLEIQRTEQGDSAMYLCASSLEEDGRDTQYFGPGTRLTVL.

V usage is TRBV29-1 and J usage is TRBJ1-2; D gene uncertain. CDR3 length: 12 residues. Germline V gene lookup returns CDR1 SQVTM and CDR2 ANQGSEA. V was trimmed by 1 base and J by 3 bases, leaving 6 bases between them. The CDR3 is CSVEGEDYGYTF. Here the CDR3 DNA reads TGCAGCGTTGAAGGGGAGGACTATGGCTACACCTTC.

V gene TRBV19 combines with J gene TRBJ1-2; TRBD1 aligns across 7 bases. J gave up 3 bases and V 3 bases, and 1 base lay outside the gene matches. Germline CDR1 reads LNHDA; CDR2 reads SQIVND (reference sequence). This CDR3 is built from 13 residues. CDR3 in amino acids: CASSIQGDYGYTF. CDR3 nucleotides: TGTGCCAGTAGTATTCAGGGGGACTATGGCTACACCTTC.

V usage is TRBV10-2 and J usage is TRBJ1-5, with TRBD1 matching 10 bases. This CDR3 has 15 amino acids. The trim removed 5 bases at V and 5 bases at J, leaving 6 bases unmatched. From germline, CDR1 is WSHSY and CDR2 SAAADI. CDR3 loop: CASSPTGGGHQPQHF. CDR3 coding DNA: TGCGCCAGCAGTCCGACAGGGGGCGGGCATCAGCCCCAGCATTTT.

The chain has TRBV11-2 and TRBJ2-1; 7 bases fit TRBD2. The germline V gene has CDR1 SGHAT and CDR2 FQNNGV. The CDR3 consists of 17 residues. J lost 0 bases, V lost 5 bases, and 10 bases had no gene match. In DNA form, the CDR3 reads TGTGCCAGCAGCCCCCAACTAGCGTATAGCTCCTACAATGAGCAGTTCTTC. Residues: CASSPQLAYSSYNEQFF. The entire variable domain, with the rest obtained from reference TRBV11-2 and TRBJ2-1, is as follows: EAGVAQSPRYKIIEKRQSVAFWCNPISGHATLYWYQQILGQGPKLLIQFQNNGVVDDSQLPKDRFSAERLKGVDSTLKIQPAKLEDSAVYLCASSPQLAYSSYNEQFFGPGTRLTVL.

The chain has TRBV7-2 and TRBJ2-2, with a possible D match to TRBD2 (5 bases). The CDR3 length is 15 residues. The V gene's germline CDR1 is SGHTA and CDR2 FQGNSA. With 5 bases removed from V and 5 bases from J, the gap between germline ends came to 15 bases. CDR3 DNA: TGTGCCAGCAGCCCGGAGGTTGGTCGGACCGGGGAGCTGTTTTTT. Amino acid sequence: CASSPEVGRTGELFF. The full variable domain, with the rest looked up from reference TRBV7-2 and TRBJ2-2, is GAGVSQSPSNKVTEKGKDVELRCDPISGHTALYWYRQSLGQGLEFLIYFQGNSAPDKSGLPSDRFSAERTGGSVSTLTIQRTQQEDSAVYLCASSPEVGRTGELFFGEGSRLTVL.

The chain links TRBV28 to TRBJ2-1; D is perhaps TRBD2 (5 bases). CDR1 and CDR2 (germline): MDHEN, SYDVKM. V lost 4 bases and J lost 8, with 15 bases in between. This CDR3 comprises 14 residues. The CDR3 loop reads CASSYFSLGYEQFF. CDR3 nucleotides: TGTGCCAGCAGTTACTTTTCACTAGGTTATGAGCAGTTCTTC.

The rearrangement uses TRBV5-5 and TRBJ1-1; TRBD1 might be the D (6 bases). This CDR3 has 15 residues. Germline V gene sequence: CDR1 SGHKS, CDR2 YYEKEE (reference sequence). Between the trimmed V and J ends, which lost 6 bases and 0 bases, there was a span of 15 bases. The CDR3 nucleotides are TGTGCCAGCACCCAAGTGAGGGGGGTGAACACTGAAGCTTTCTTT. It yields the protein CASTQVRGVNTEAFF.

This clone has only a few counts. The chain is built from TRBV7-8 and TRBJ1-1, with a weak D call TRBD1 (5 bases). V was clipped by 2 bases and J by 5 bases, with 9 bases between them. This CDR3 has 13 residues. CDR1 is SGHVS, CDR2 FQNEAQ, per germline. The chain's CDR3 is CASSLQGRTEAFF. The CDR3 region has the DNA TGTGCCAGCAGCTTACAGGGACGGACTGAAGCTTTCTTT.

This chain links TRBV5-1 with TRBJ2-1; D might be TRBD1 (5 bases). CDR1 is SGHRS, CDR2 YFSETQ, per germline. V shed 2 bases and J shed 6 bases, with 6 bases lying between them. This CDR3 has 12 residues. The CDR3 coding sequence is TGCGCCAGCAGCTTCGACAGCAATGAGCAGTTCTTC. Its translation is CASSFDSNEQFF.

The chain uses TRBV29-1 and TRBJ2-7; a possible D gene is TRBD2 (6 bases). Germline CDR1 SQVTM, CDR2 ANQGSEA. Between the trimmed V and J ends, which lost 2 bases and 1 base, there was a span of 12 bases. The CDR3 spans 14 residues. Here the CDR3 reads CSVELANNSYEQYF. The CDR3 nucleotides read TGCAGCGTTGAACTAGCGAACAATTCCTACGAGCAGTACTTC.

The chain uses TRBV29-1 and TRBJ2-2, with TRBD2 identical over 7 bases. Trimming took 5 bases from V and 5 from J; bases not matched to a gene: 11. The CDR3 spans 15 residues. Germline CDR1 reads SQVTM; CDR2 reads ANQGSEA. The CDR3 region is CSVMLAEMGTGELFF. Written as DNA, the CDR3 is TGCAGCGTTATGCTAGCGGAGATGGGTACCGGGGAGCTGTTTTTT.

This chain links TRBV5-6 with TRBJ2-1, with 7 bases that match TRBD1. Per the germline V gene, CDR1 is SGHDT and CDR2 is YYEEEE. The CDR3 totals 15 residues. Trimming took 4 bases from V and 2 from J; bases not matched to a gene: 6. The CDR3 region is CASSPRDSPYNEQFF. Here the CDR3 DNA reads TGTGCCAGCAGCCCCCGGGACAGTCCCTACAATGAGCAGTTCTTC.

This chain uses TRBV7-9 with TRBJ2-2; 7 nucleotides align to TRBD2. Germline V gives CDR1 SEHNR, CDR2 FQNEAQ (reference sequence). This CDR3 comprises 15 residues. The V gene end was trimmed by 7 bases and the J gene end by 6 bases; junction bases not matched to a gene: 11. The CDR3 loop reads CASTDGGRGAGELFF. The CDR3 DNA is TGTGCCAGCACCGACGGGGGGAGGGGCGCCGGGGAGCTGTTTTTT.

V usage is TRBV11-2 and J usage is TRBJ2-5, with 7 bases identical to TRBD2. Germline V gives CDR1 SGHAT, CDR2 FQNNGV. CDR3 length equals 16 residues. The junction had 11 bases not matched to a gene; V was cut back by 7 bases and J by 0 bases. CDR3 loop: CASKVGRGPYQETQYF. CDR3 in DNA: TGTGCCAGCAAGGTTGGGAGGGGCCCGTACCAAGAGACCCAGTACTTC.

The V call is TRBV7-6, the J call TRBJ2-2, with D possibly matching TRBD1 (6 bases). Trimming pared 5 bases from V and 6 bases from J, leaving 19 bases between. This CDR3 comprises 16 residues. Germline lookup yields CDR1 SGHVS and CDR2 FNYEAQ. CDR3 sequence: CASSPMGALGPGELFF. The CDR3 coding sequence is TGTGCCAGCAGCCCGATGGGGGCCCTGGGACCCGGGGAGCTGTTTTTT.

The V gene is TRBV14, the J gene TRBJ1-1, with D possibly TRBD1 on 5 matching bases. This CDR3 is built from 16 residues. Germline V lookup: CDR1 SGHDN, CDR2 FVKESK. V was trimmed by 0 bases and J by 0 bases, leaving 11 bases between them. CDR3 coding DNA: TGTGCCAGCAGCCAAGAGGGGGGACGTTTGAACACTGAAGCTTTCTTT. Amino acid sequence: CASSQEGGRLNTEAFF.

The V gene is TRBV27, the J gene TRBJ2-7, with a tentative D call TRBD2 (6 bases). CDR3 length: 16 residues. The germline V gene has CDR1 MNHEY and CDR2 SMNVEV (reference sequence). With 4 bases removed from V and 2 bases from J, the gap between germline ends came to 18 bases. The CDR3 sequence: CASSSASAHSPYEQYF. CDR3 DNA: TGTGCCAGCAGTTCCGCTAGCGCCCATTCCCCCTACGAGCAGTACTTC.

The J gene is TRBJ2-3, the V gene TRBV4-1, with D hard to call. This CDR3 is built from 12 residues. The V gene's germline CDR1 is MGHRA and CDR2 YSYEKL. V lost 4 bases and J 5 bases, leaving 7 bases between the germline ends. The CDR3 bases are TGCGCCAGCAGCCGTACCGGAGATACGCAGTATTTT. Translation: CASSRTGDTQYF.

The CDR3 bases are TGCGCCAGCAGCGGGGCCCAGACAGGGATGGGCGAGCAGTACTTC. It encodes CASSGAQTGMGEQYF. This rearrangement joins TRBV4-1 to TRBJ2-7, with 7 bases lining up with TRBD1. CDR3 size: 15 residues. V lost 5 bases, J lost 6 bases, and 13 bases stayed unmatched. Germline CDR1 MGHRA, CDR2 YSYEKL.

The chain links TRBV29-1 to TRBJ2-1; TRBD2 aligns across 9 bases. The V gene end was trimmed by 7 bases and the J gene end by 0 bases; junction bases not matched to a gene: 1. Germline V gene sequence: CDR1 SQVTM, CDR2 ANQGSEA. The CDR3 contains 13 residues. The chain's CDR3 is CSGLAASYNEQFF. The CDR3 bases are TGCAGCGGACTAGCGGCCTCCTACAATGAGCAGTTCTTC.

The CDR3 DNA reads TGCGCCAGCAGCTTCCCAGACGGCAATGAGCAGTTCTTC. The encoded protein is CASSFPDGNEQFF. V is TRBV5-1 and J is TRBJ2-1, with D uncertain. Germline lookup yields CDR1 SGHRS and CDR2 YFSETQ. Trimming stripped 2 bases from V and 6 bases from J, with 9 bases between. This CDR3 spans 13 amino acids. The full variable domain, in which reference TRBV5-1 and TRBJ2-1 provide the parts outside the CDR3, is KAGVTQTPRYLIKTRGQQVTLSCSPISGHRSVSWYQQTPGQGLQFLFEYFSETQRNKGNFPGRFSGRQFSNSRSEMNVSTLELGDSALYLCASSFPDGNEQFFGPGTRLTVL.

The chain joins TRBV5-1 to TRBJ2-1; TRBD2 matches at 13 bases. This CDR3 comprises 17 residues. Losses at the gene ends were 5 bases for V and 6 bases for J; bases not matched to a gene: 11. From germline, CDR1 is SGHRS and CDR2 YFSETQ. This CDR3 reads CASRLRTSGSIGNEQFF. Written as DNA, the CDR3 is TGCGCCAGCAGGCTGAGGACTAGCGGGAGTATAGGCAATGAGCAGTTCTTC.

The gene calls are TRBV5-6 and TRBJ2-2, with unresolved D. Trimming removed 1 base at V and 9 bases at J, with 7 bases between. Germline CDR1 is SGHDT and CDR2 is YYEEEE. This CDR3 has 12 amino acids. The chain's CDR3 is CASSLYARELFF. The CDR3 DNA reads TGTGCCAGCAGCTTGTATGCCAGGGAGCTGTTTTTT.

About this clone: Other DNA sequences within the sample encode an identical CDR3. The CDR3 reads CASRGTSGSYEQYF. The CDR3, as DNA: TGTGCCAGCAGGGGGACTAGCGGCTCCTACGAGCAGTACTTC. The chain combines TRBV27 with TRBJ2-7; 11 bases are shared with TRBD2. The ends lost 6 bases at V and 0 bases at J; junction bases unmatched: 1. The CDR3 loop spans 14 amino acids. Germline V CDR1 and CDR2: MNHEY, SMNVEV (reference sequence).

This rearrangement joins TRBV6-6 to TRBJ2-7; either TRBD1 or TRBD2 may supply D (5 bases each). Per the germline V gene, CDR1 is MNHNY and CDR2 is SVGAGI (reference sequence). V gave up 8 bases and J gave up 2 bases, with 10 bases separating them. This CDR3 region has 12 residues. The CDR3 coding sequence is TGTGCCAGCTCCGAGGGGCCCTACGAGCAGTACTTC. Encoded protein: CASSEGPYEQYF.